Below, 11 T cell receptor beta chains from the same sample are listed, as sequenced in a study of T cell changes during pregnancy in multiple sclerosis. Method: immunoSEQ multiplex PCR; TCRdb's copy keeps in-frame clones and lacks some. The table records tens of thousands of clones, about nine tenths of them present only once. The sequenced sample was peripheral blood, obtained before pregnancy. The receptor source for this set is a female donor with multiple sclerosis, enrolled in a pregnancy study.

The CDR3 DNA reads TGTGCCAGCAGCTTGGGACAGCTCCTAAGGGATCAGCCCCAGCATTTT. Its protein product is CASSLGQLLRDQPQHF. The V and J genes are TRBV5-6 and TRBJ1-5; a possible D gene is TRBD1 (5 bases). V gave up 0 bases and J gave up 5 bases, with 15 bases separating them. There are 16 residues in the CDR3. CDR1 SGHDT and CDR2 YYEEEE come from the germline V gene.

CDR3 residues: CASSPGLIGTQYF. The DNA for the CDR3 is TGTGCCAGCAGCCCGGGACTCATCGGGACCCAGTACTTC. The chain couples TRBV13 to TRBJ2-5, with D perhaps TRBD2 (6 bases). The length of the CDR3 is 13 residues. V was shortened by 5 bases and J by 7 bases, with 14 bases between the two germline ends. From germline, CDR1 is PRHDT and CDR2 FYEKMQ (reference sequence). The entire variable domain, with the rest obtained from reference TRBV13 and TRBJ2-5, is as follows: AAGVIQSPRHLIKEKRETATLKCYPIPRHDTVYWYQQGPGQDPQFLISFYEKMQSDKGSIPDRFSAQQFSDYHSELNMSSLELGDSALYFCASSPGLIGTQYFGPGTRLLVL.

The chain has TRBV6-5 and TRBJ1-2; a weak D match, TRBD1 (5 bases). The CDR3 spans 15 residues. Germline CDR1 reads MNHEY; CDR2 reads SVGAGI. Trimming pared 6 bases from V and 0 bases from J, leaving 14 bases between. The CDR3 DNA follows: TGTGCCAGCAGGACAATAGGGGAGGCTAACTATGGCTACACCTTC. Its translation: CASRTIGEANYGYTF.

The chain recombines TRBV18 with TRBJ1-2; the match to TRBD1 covers 7 bases. The germline V gene encodes CDR1 KGHSH and CDR2 LQKENI. CDR3 length: 15 residues. Trimming removed 3 bases from V and 5 bases from J; junction bases left unmatched: 9. As DNA, the CDR3 is TGTGCCAGCTCACCGAACTGGGGACAGACTTATGGCTACACCTTC. Protein product: CASSPNWGQTYGYTF.

The V and J genes are TRBV28 and TRBJ1-6; D is perhaps TRBD1 (6 bases). The V gene lost 2 bases and the J gene lost 9 bases, with 14 bases spanning the gap. Germline CDR1 and CDR2: MDHEN and SYDVKM. The CDR3 is 15 amino acids. The CDR3 protein is CASSLGTPWGSPLHF. The CDR3 DNA follows: TGTGCCAGCAGTTTAGGGACACCCTGGGGTTCACCCCTCCACTTT.

This chain connects TRBV5-1 to TRBJ2-7; D possibly corresponds to TRBD1 (6 bases). Trimming took off 4 bases at V and 4 bases at J, with 15 bases between the two ends. Germline loops: CDR1 SGHRS, CDR2 YFSETQ. The CDR3 has 14 amino acids. CDR3 sequence: CASSTEQGLYEQYF. The CDR3 DNA follows: TGCGCCAGCAGCACCGAACAGGGATTATACGAGCAGTACTTC.

The chain employs TRBV18 and TRBJ2-3, with D perhaps matching TRBD2 (5 bases). The length of the CDR3 is 16 residues. The V gene lost 1 base and the J gene lost 2 bases, with 13 bases spanning the gap. From germline, CDR1 is KGHSH and CDR2 LQKENI. The CDR3 coding sequence is TGTGCCAGCTCACCACTTTTGTACGGGGACACAGATACGCAGTATTTT. Its protein product is CASSPLLYGDTDTQYF.

This clone was counted a single time. J is TRBJ2-3 and V is TRBV9, with TRBD2 matching over 8 bases. Germline V gives CDR1 SGDLS, CDR2 YYNGEE. J lost 0 bases, V lost 0 bases, and 0 bases had no gene match. The CDR3 is 15 residues long. The CDR3: CASSVAGGSTDTQYF. CDR3 coding DNA: TGTGCCAGCAGCGTAGCGGGGGGGAGCACAGATACGCAGTATTTT.

The chain has TRBV19 and TRBJ2-1, with D unclear. CDR3 size: 13 residues. Germline V gene sequence: CDR1 LNHDA, CDR2 SQIVND (reference sequence). V was trimmed by 2 bases and J by 8 bases, leaving 10 bases between them. This CDR3 reads CASSIMSQDEQFF. The CDR3 DNA reads TGTGCCAGTAGTATAATGAGTCAGGATGAGCAGTTCTTC. Based on the CDR3 plus reference TRBV19 and TRBJ2-1, the full variable domain is DGGITQSPKYLFRKEGQNVTLSCEQNLNHDAMYWYRQDPGQGLRLIYYSQIVNDFQKGDIAEGYSVSREKKESFPLTVTSAQKNPTAFYLCASSIMSQDEQFFGPGTRLTVL.

This clone has a handful of counts. The CDR3 DNA follows: TGTGCCTGGAGTAAGGGGACAGGGGGCACCGGGGAGCTGTTTTTT. Residues: CAWSKGTGGTGELFF. V usage is TRBV30 and J usage is TRBJ2-2; 11 positions match TRBD1. V was clipped by 2 bases and J by 4 bases; unmatched bases: 3. This CDR3 has 15 residues. Germline CDR1 is GTSNPN and CDR2 is SVGIG (reference sequence).

About this clone itself: The junction departs from the called germline gene at one end, perhaps through a read error. The rearrangement links TRBV6-1 to TRBJ2-7; D is unresolved. The CDR3 contains 8 residues. Germline values: CDR1 MNHNS, CDR2 SASEGT. CDR3 DNA: TGTGCCAGCTCGGGTCTCGACTTC. Residues: CASSGLDF.